Shown below are 23 T cell receptor beta chains from a single sample sequenced in a study of T-cell reconstitution after alpha-beta-depleted transplantation in children. A library of TCRbeta sequences, prepared with unique molecular identifiers, was generated. From the PCR reads, TCRdb called clonotypes with MiXCR, one entry per CDR3 protein. The sample yields 200,000 to 250,000 distinct CDR3 sequences, approximately 10% seen once. The source was PBMCs, collected before TCRalphabeta/CD19-depleted stem cell transplant. The receptors were gathered from a child in the first two years of life with acute myeloid leukemia, due to receive a stem cell transplant.

In its sample, this clonotype was seen a few times. The V call is TRBV6-1, the J call TRBJ2-1; 12 positions agree with TRBD2. Unmatched junction bases numbered 11, after V lost 6 bases and J lost 8 bases. Germline V lookup: CDR1 MNHNS, CDR2 SASEGT. The CDR3 spans 16 residues. The CDR3 DNA follows: TGTGCCAGCAGCCCACTTCGGACTAGCGGGAATGATGAGCAGTTCTTC. Its protein is CASSPLRTSGNDEQFF.

This clonotype was observed many times. The chain joins TRBV18 to TRBJ1-1; TRBD1 is a possible D gene (6 bases). Trimming took off 6 bases at V and 6 bases at J, with 11 bases between the two ends. Per germline, CDR1 KGHSH and CDR2 LQKENI. The CDR3 totals 12 residues. The CDR3, as DNA: TGTGCCAGCTCCCCAGACAGGTCTGAAGCTTTCTTT. Residues: CASSPDRSEAFF.

At least ten counts were recorded for this clonotype. The chain has TRBV10-3 and TRBJ2-3; D might be TRBD2 (6 bases). The V end lost 8 bases, the J end lost 1 base, and 16 bases lay between the germline ends. Germline CDR1 is ENHRY and CDR2 is SYGVKD. This CDR3 is 15 amino acids long. CDR3 sequence (DNA): TGTGCCATCTCGCGGCCCGGGGGACGCACAGATACGCAGTATTTT. The encoded protein is CAISRPGGRTDTQYF.

About this clonotype: A much larger clone differs from this one at a single base, so this may be a read error. The chain uses TRBV7-2 and TRBJ1-2, with 10 bases identical to TRBD1. The CDR3 length is 13 residues. V shed 1 base, J shed 12 bases, and the junction held 5 bases outside the gene matches. Germline V lookup: CDR1 SGHTA, CDR2 FQGNSA. As DNA, the CDR3 is TGTGCCAGCAGCTTAGGGACAGGGGGGGGCGACACCTTC. It is translated as CASSLGTGGGDTF.

This clonotype occurred once. One junction end does not reproduce the germline sequence, and a read error may be involved. V and J are TRBV5-1 and TRBJ2-3; weak D call: TRBD2 (5 bases). The CDR3 spans 14 residues. The germline V gene has CDR1 SGHRS and CDR2 YFSETQ. The CDR3 region has the DNA TGCGCCAGCAGCCCCGAGCGGTCCACAGATACGCAGTCTTTT. Encoded protein: CASSPERSTDTQSF.

This clonotype was recorded many times. The chain carries TRBV7-2 and TRBJ2-7; D may be TRBD2 (5 bases). Trimming stripped 5 bases from V and 0 bases from J, with 11 bases between. The V gene's germline CDR1 is SGHTA and CDR2 FQGNSA. The CDR3 totals 14 residues. The CDR3 region is CASSPAAGSYEQYF. In nucleotides, the CDR3 is TGTGCCAGCAGCCCGGCCGCGGGCTCCTACGAGCAGTACTTC.

This clonotype was detected many times. This chain joins TRBV5-1 and TRBJ1-1, with D tentatively TRBD1 (6 bases). V was clipped by 4 bases and J by 0 bases, with 16 bases between them. The CDR3 length is 16 residues. The germline V gene encodes CDR1 SGHRS and CDR2 YFSETQ. The CDR3: CASSRRTDSMNTEAFF. In DNA form, the CDR3 reads TGCGCCAGCAGCCGGAGGACAGATTCTATGAACACTGAAGCTTTCTTT.

This clonotype has just a few counts. The V call is TRBV5-1, the J call TRBJ2-7; TRBD1 is a possible D gene (5 bases). Trimming removed 0 bases from V and 5 bases from J, with 15 bases in between. Germline V CDR1 and CDR2: SGHRS, YFSETQ. The CDR3 runs to 15 residues. The CDR3 sequence is CASSLVGRGRDEQYF. DNA for the CDR3: TGCGCCAGCAGCTTGGTAGGAAGGGGAAGGGACGAGCAGTACTTC.

This clonotype was picked up many times. V gene TRBV20-1 combines with J gene TRBJ1-4, with a possible D match to TRBD1 (5 bases). The CDR3 length is 17 residues. Germline V gene sequence: CDR1 DFQATT, CDR2 SNEGSKA (reference sequence). Between the trimmed V and J ends, which lost 3 bases and 0 bases, there was a span of 17 bases. The CDR3 loop reads CSASHRGEKATNEKLFF. CDR3 DNA: TGCAGTGCTAGCCACCGGGGGGAAAAGGCAACTAATGAAAAACTGTTTTTT.

The table lists this clonotype with a few counts. The V gene is TRBV5-6, the J gene TRBJ2-3, with D maybe TRBD1 (5 bases). Trimming shortened V by 4 bases and J by 2 bases, and 14 bases separated the two germline ends. Germline V lookup: CDR1 SGHDT, CDR2 YYEEEE. The length of the CDR3 is 15 residues. Here the CDR3 reads CASSDSSKDTDTQYF. CDR3 sequence (DNA): TGTGCCAGCAGCGACAGTTCCAAAGACACAGATACGCAGTATTTT.

This clonotype was detected ten times or more. The CDR3 loop reads CASSLTGVWYEQYF. Here the CDR3 DNA reads TGTGCCAGCAGCTTAACAGGGGTTTGGTACGAGCAGTACTTC. The genes are TRBV7-9 and TRBJ2-7; 7 bases align to TRBD1. The germline V gene encodes CDR1 SEHNR and CDR2 FQNEAQ (reference sequence). J was trimmed by 4 bases and V by 2 bases; bases with no gene match: 5. The CDR3 has 14 residues.

In its sample, this clonotype was seen many times. The chain uses TRBV25-1 and TRBJ2-3; 14 positions agree with TRBD2. The V gene end was trimmed by 2 bases and the J gene end by 5 bases; junction bases not matched to a gene: 6. CDR3 length: 17 amino acids. Germline assignment: CDR1 MGHDK and CDR2 SYGVNS. The CDR3 coding sequence is TGTGCCAGCAGTGAAGTAGGGACTAGCGGGAGAAAAGATACGCAGTATTTT. Its translation: CASSEVGTSGRKDTQYF.

Worth noting for this clonotype: A read error may be the cause here, since a much bigger clone is one base away. In DNA, the CDR3 is TGTGCCAGCAGCCAAGATCTGGGTTCCGAGCAGTACTTC. Protein product: CASSQDLGSEQYF. The genes are TRBV3-1 and TRBJ2-7; D call uncertain. The CDR3 has 13 residues. Germline loops: CDR1 LGHDT, CDR2 YNNKEL (reference sequence). Trimming left V 0 bases short and J 6 bases short, with 9 bases between.

A remark on this clonotype: A clone one base away is much larger, so this may be a read error. Written as DNA, the CDR3 is TGCAGTGCTGGGGACCGGTACTATGGCGACACCTTC. The encoded protein is CSAGDRYYGDTF. The genes are TRBV20-1 and TRBJ1-2, with a tentative D call TRBD1 (5 bases). The CDR3 runs to 12 residues. From germline, CDR1 is DFQATT and CDR2 SNEGSKA (reference sequence).

This clonotype was seen only a few times. The chain is built from TRBV6-5 and TRBJ1-6; D ambiguous. CDR3 size: 18 residues. The V and J ends lost 0 bases and 0 bases respectively, with 12 bases between them. Germline V gives CDR1 MNHEY, CDR2 SVGAGI. This chain's CDR3 is CASSYSLLGTSYNSPLHF. DNA for the CDR3: TGTGCCAGCAGTTACTCGTTACTCGGAACCTCCTATAATTCACCCCTCCACTTT.

This clonotype was seen repeatedly, ten times or more. The rearrangement uses TRBV10-3 and TRBJ1-1; D perhaps matches TRBD1 (6 bases). Germline-derived CDR1 and CDR2 are ENHRY and SYGVKD. The V and J ends lost 4 bases and 4 bases respectively, with 13 bases between them. This CDR3 has 14 amino acids. The CDR3 sequence: CAISVDRKGTEAFF. In DNA form, the CDR3 reads TGTGCCATCAGTGTAGACAGGAAAGGCACTGAAGCTTTCTTT.

The chain links TRBV29-1 to TRBJ2-2; a possible D gene is TRBD2 (7 bases). CDR3 length: 15 amino acids. Trimming stripped 6 bases from V and 0 bases from J, with 14 bases between. CDR1 and CDR2 from the germline V gene are SQVTM and ANQGSEA. In DNA, the CDR3 is TGCAGCGTGGCTCGCGGGGGCCCGAACACCGGGGAGCTGTTTTTT. It codes for CSVARGGPNTGELFF.

This clonotype occurred a few times. The rearrangement joins TRBV2 to TRBJ2-5, with TRBD2 matching over 13 bases. Per the germline V gene, CDR1 is SNHLY and CDR2 is FYNNEI. CDR3 length: 14 residues. With V trimmed by 4 bases and J by 4 bases, 0 bases remained unmatched. The CDR3 reads CASSGLAGGETQYF. CDR3 in DNA: TGTGCCAGCAGTGGACTAGCGGGGGGAGAGACCCAGTACTTC. Together with reference TRBV2 and TRBJ2-5, the CDR3 gives the full variable domain: EPEVTQTPSHQVTQMGQEVILRCVPISNHLYFYWYRQILGQKVEFLVSFYNNEISEKSEIFDDQFSVERPDGSNFTLKIRSTKLEDSAMYFCASSGLAGGETQYFGPGTRLLVL.

The J gene is TRBJ2-7, the V gene TRBV20-1; D is perhaps TRBD1 (5 bases). The germline V gene encodes CDR1 DFQATT and CDR2 SNEGSKA (reference sequence). V lost 5 bases and J 3 bases, leaving 17 bases between the germline ends. This CDR3 comprises 14 residues. The CDR3 region is CSAGPGQRVYEQYF. The DNA of the CDR3 is TGCAGTGCTGGTCCAGGGCAGCGAGTCTACGAGCAGTACTTC.

This clonotype occurred many times. The gene calls are TRBV7-6 and TRBJ2-1; D gene ambiguous. This CDR3 is 11 amino acids long. V dropped 5 bases and J dropped 9 bases, with 8 bases sitting between them. CDR1 is SGHVS, CDR2 FNYEAQ, per germline. CDR3 DNA: TGTGCCAGCAGCCGAGATAGTGAGCAGTTCTTC. It codes for CASSRDSEQFF. Full variable domain (rest looked up from reference TRBV7-6 and TRBJ2-1): GAGVSQSPRYKVTKRGQDVALRCDPISGHVSLYWYRQALGQGPEFLTYFNYEAQQDKSGLPNDRFSAERPEGSISTLTIQRTEQRDSAMYRCASSRDSEQFFGPGTRLTVL.

This clonotype was recorded many times. This chain's CDR3 is CASSPRDNNEKLFF. The CDR3 DNA reads as TGTGCCAGCTCACCACGGGACAATAATGAAAAACTGTTTTTT. The chain has TRBV18 and TRBJ1-4, with D perhaps matching TRBD1 (6 bases). V lost 1 base and J lost 4, with 7 bases in between. The CDR3 runs to 14 residues. The germline V gene has CDR1 KGHSH and CDR2 LQKENI.

This clonotype has at least ten counts. Here the CDR3 DNA reads TGCGCCAGCAGGGTCCTAGCGGGTAGCACAGATACGCAGTATTTT. Protein: CASRVLAGSTDTQYF. J is TRBJ2-3 and V is TRBV5-1; TRBD2 matches at 8 bases. The CDR3 contains 15 residues. Per the germline V gene, CDR1 is SGHRS and CDR2 is YFSETQ. Germline trimming cut 5 bases from V and 0 bases from J; bases unmatched to any gene: 5.

This clonotype was counted ten times or more. The chain combines TRBV12-3 or TRBV12-4 with TRBJ2-4; D not certain. Trimming pared 3 bases from V and 0 bases from J, leaving 9 bases between. The CDR3 is 15 residues long. CDR3 bases: TGTGCCAGCAGTTTCACCTACTTAGCCAAAAACATTCAGTACTTC. It yields the protein CASSFTYLAKNIQYF.